This T cell receptor (beta chain) was observed in a study of blood T cell repertoires in COVID-19. For the study at large: Samples came from the United States, Italy and Spain, spanning acute and convalescent COVID-19.

CDR3 length: 14 residues. Germline values: CDR1 SGHNT, CDR2 YENEEA. With 2 bases removed from V and 1 base from J, the gap between germline ends came to 6 bases. How the authors handled the data: Using reference gene primer amplification, nucleated cell counts were estimated. The table came from immunoSEQ multiplex PCR; TCRdb's copy has only in-frame clones and leaves some out. Clone size and V and J calls were adopted from that table, with D and trimming inferred from the DNA. The data hold about 150,000 clones, with approximately 92% observed a single time. The V and J genes are TRBV11-3 and TRBJ2-1, with D possibly TRBD1 on 6 matching bases. Specimen: peripheral blood. The clonotype comes from a woman aged 60-70 years with active COVID-19. CDR3 loop: CASSLQGSYNEQFF. CDR3 bases: TGTGCCAGCAGCTTACAGGGGTCCTACAATGAGCAGTTCTTC.